The T cell receptor (beta chain) described here comes from a study of shared T cell receptors in the human thymus. CDR3 length: 15 residues. The ends lost 6 bases at V and 3 bases at J; junction bases unmatched: 8. From germline, CDR1 is MNHEY and CDR2 SMNVEV (reference sequence). The method was immunoSEQ multiplex PCR; TCRdb's version includes in-frame clones alone and lacks a portion of them. The sample lists about 660,000 clones; around 89% were seen once. This clone has just one count. These data also featured in a second study, about human thymus T cells. As that report states: The thymus was resected at corrective cardiac surgery.

This receptor was obtained from a boy younger than two with a congenital heart defect. The chain carries TRBV27 and TRBJ1-3; 7 nucleotides agree with TRBD1. Specimen: thymocytes. CDR3: CASSPRQGNGNTIYF. CDR3 nucleotides: TGTGCCAGCAGCCCTCGACAGGGAAATGGAAACACCATATATTTT.